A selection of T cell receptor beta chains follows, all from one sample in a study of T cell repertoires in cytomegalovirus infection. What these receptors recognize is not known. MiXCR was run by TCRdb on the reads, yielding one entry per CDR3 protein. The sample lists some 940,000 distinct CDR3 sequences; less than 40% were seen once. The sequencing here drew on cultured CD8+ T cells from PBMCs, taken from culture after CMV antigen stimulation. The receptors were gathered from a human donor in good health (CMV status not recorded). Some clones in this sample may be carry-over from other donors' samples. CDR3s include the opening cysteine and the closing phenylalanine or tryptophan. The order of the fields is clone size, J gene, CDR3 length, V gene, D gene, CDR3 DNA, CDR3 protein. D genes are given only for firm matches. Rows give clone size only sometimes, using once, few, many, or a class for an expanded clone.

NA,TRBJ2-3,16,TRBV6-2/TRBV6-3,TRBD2,TGTGCCAGCAGTAAATCTCTAGCGGGGAGCACAGATACGCAGTATTTT,CASSKSLAGSTDTQYF
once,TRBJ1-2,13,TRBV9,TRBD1,TGTGTCAGCAGCGGACAGGCCGGCTATGGCTACACCTTC,CVSSGQAGYGYTF
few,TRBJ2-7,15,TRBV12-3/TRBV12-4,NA,TGTGCCAGCGGAGACGGACCCTCGGGGGACTACGAGCAGTACTTC,CASGDGPSGDYEQYF
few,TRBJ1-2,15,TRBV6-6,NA,TGTGCCAGCAGTTACTCCAGGGGCGAGATCTATGGCTACACCTTC,CASSYSRGEIYGYTF
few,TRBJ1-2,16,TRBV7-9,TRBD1,TGTGCCAGCAGCCTCCGGGACAGGGCTTATGGCTATGGCTACACCTTC,CASSLRDRAYGYGYTF
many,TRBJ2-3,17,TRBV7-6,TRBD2,TGTGCCAGCAGCTCTGAGCGGGGGGGCCGGAACACAGATACGCAGTATTTT,CASSSERGGRNTDTQYF
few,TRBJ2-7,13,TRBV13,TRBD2,TGTGCCAGTAGGACTAGCGGGAGGTACGAGCAGTACTTC,CASRTSGRYEQYF
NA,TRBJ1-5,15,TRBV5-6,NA,TGTGCCAGCAGTCCTGCGGGGGAGAAGAATCAGCCCCAGCATTTT,CASSPAGEKNQPQHF
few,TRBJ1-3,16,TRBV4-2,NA,TGTGCCAGCAGCCGGGACAAGATATTCTCTGGAAACACCATATATTTT,CASSRDKIFSGNTIYF
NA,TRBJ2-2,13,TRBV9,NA,TGTGCCAGCAGCGTAGACAACACCGGGGAGCTGTTTTTT,CASSVDNTGELFF
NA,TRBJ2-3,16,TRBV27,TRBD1,TGTGCCAGCAGTCCCCTAGCAGGGGGCGCGGGAGATACGCAGTATTTT,CASSPLAGGAGDTQYF